Described below is a single TCR beta chain sequence and its context. The target antigen is unknown. This sample was taken from a study of beta chain features in type 1 diabetes. Every bit of the isolated RNA underwent reverse transcription, so sequencing read expressed TCRB transcripts. The repertoire was sequenced with immunoSEQ multiplex PCR; TCRdb's copy has only in-frame clones and lacks some. The sample comprises just over 150,000 clones, around 10% of which are singletons, and around 2.1% rests with the top ten. Whole-study findings and limits: Researchers report that Type 1 diabetes patients had moderately but significantly shorter TCRB CDR3s across all four CD4+ subsets.

This clonotype originated in a man aged 18-30 years in good health. Sequenced sample: central memory CD4+ T cells from blood.

CDR3 amino acids: CASSISFHRSNEQFF. DNA for the CDR3: TGCGCCAGCAGCATTTCCTTCCACAGATCCAATGAGCAGTTCTTC. The rearrangement links TRBV5-1 to TRBJ2-1; D uncertain. Germline lookup yields CDR1 SGHRS and CDR2 YFSETQ. V was trimmed by 4 bases and J by 6 bases, leaving 17 bases between them. The CDR3 totals 15 residues.